This is a list of T cell receptor beta chains from one sample in a study of cytomegalovirus exposure and HLA in healthy donors. TCRdb's copy holds only in-frame clones and misses some; the assay was immunoSEQ multiplex PCR. The table shows 200,000 to 300,000 clones, with approximately 86% occurring only once. Input material: PBMCs. The receptors here all came from a woman in her thirties in good health and CMV-seropositive. The CDR3 runs from the conserved cysteine through the conserved F or W. The D gene is left open where the match is weak. Only part of the rows carry a size: once, few, many, or a class if the clone is expanded.

>TRBJ2-2|-|TRBD1|TRBV7-2
TGTGCCAAAGACAGGGATGCGAACACCGGGGAGCTGTTTTTT
CAKDRDANTGELFF
>TRBJ1-3|-|-|TRBV28
TGTGCCAGCAGCCCCGGGGGGGCTGGAAACACCATATATTTT
CASSPGGAGNTIYF
>TRBJ2-7|-|TRBD2|TRBV4-1
TGCGCCAGCAGCCACGCCGGACTAGCCTACGAGCAGTACTTC
CASSHAGLAYEQYF
>TRBJ2-7|-|-|TRBV28
TGTGCCAGCAGTTATAGTGCCTCAATTTCCTACGAGCAGTACTTC
CASSYSASISYEQYF
>TRBJ2-6|-|-|TRBV29-1
TGCAGCGTTGTGGGCAGCTCTGGGGCCAACGTCCTGACTTTC
CSVVGSSGANVLTF
>TRBJ2-4|-|-|TRBV4-1
TGCGCCAGCAGCCAAGGCGACATTCAGTACTTC
CASSQGDIQYF
>TRBJ2-1|-|TRBD1|TRBV27
TGTGCCAGCAGTTGGGACAGGTACAATGAGCAGTTCTTC
CASSWDRYNEQFF
>TRBJ2-6|-|TRBD1|TRBV11-2
TGTGCCAGCAGCCCAGGGGGACGGCAATTCGTGGGGGCCAACGTCCTGACTTTC
CASSPGGRQFVGANVLTF
>TRBJ1-2|-|-|TRBV30
TGTGCCTGGAGTAGCAATTATGGCTACACCTTC
CAWSSNYGYTF
>TRBJ2-7|-|-|TRBV27
TGTGCCAGCAGTTCCCCTCATGGGGCAGGGGTCTACGAGCAGTACTTC
CASSSPHGAGVYEQYF
>TRBJ2-7|few|TRBD2|TRBV11-2
TGTGCCAGCAGCCTCGGACGGACTAGCGGGGCTTACGAGCAGTACTTC
CASSLGRTSGAYEQYF
>TRBJ2-1|once|TRBD1|TRBV19
TGTGCCAGTAGGACCCCGGGACAGACATACAATGAGCAGTTCTTC
CASRTPGQTYNEQFF
>TRBJ1-2|-|-|TRBV11-3
TGTGCCAGCAGCTCTCATGGCGGGAACTATGGCTACACCTTC
CASSSHGGNYGYTF
>TRBJ2-7|few|-|TRBV27
TGTGCCAGCAGAGTTAGCGCAACTTACGAGCAGTACTTC
CASRVSATYEQYF
>TRBJ1-5|-|TRBD1|TRBV27
TGTGCCAGCAGTTTATTTGGGACAGTTAGCAATCAGCCCCAGCATTTT
CASSLFGTVSNQPQHF
>TRBJ2-1|-|-|TRBV4-1
TGCGCCAGCAGCCAAAGGAGCCGGGACTCCTCCGAAGCCTACTACAATGAGCAGTTCTTC
CASSQRSRDSSEAYYNEQFF
>TRBJ1-1|-|-|TRBV30
TGTGCCGTAACCGCGGGAAACACTGAAGCTTTCTTT
CAVTAGNTEAFF
>TRBJ2-7|-|TRBD1|TRBV29-1
TGCAGCGTTACAGGGGGCGGGATTCATGCGGAGGACTACGAGCAGTACTTC
CSVTGGGIHAEDYEQYF
>TRBJ1-1|-|-|TRBV28
TGTGCCAGCAGTTTATCCCTGGGCCAGGCGGGTGAAGCTTTCTTT
CASSLSLGQAGEAFF
>TRBJ2-4|few|-|TRBV19
TGTGCCAGTAGTATATCCCTAGAAAACATTCAGTACTTC
CASSISLENIQYF
>TRBJ2-7|-|TRBD1|TRBV7-9
TGTGCCAGCAGCCAGGGACAGGGGGCTGACGAGCAGTACTTC
CASSQGQGADEQYF
>TRBJ2-7|once|TRBD2|TRBV11-2
TGTGCCAGCAGCCCACCGGGACTAGCCTACGAGCAGTACTTC
CASSPPGLAYEQYF
>TRBJ2-3|-|TRBD2|TRBV27
TGTGCCAGCAGTTTACATACCCGACTAGCGGGAGTTGCAGATACGCAGTATTTT
CASSLHTRLAGVADTQYF
>TRBJ1-1|-|-|TRBV6-5
TGTGCCAGCAGTTACTCGAGGGGGGGCGTCACTGAAGCTTTCTTT
CASSYSRGGVTEAFF
>TRBJ2-1|-|TRBD2|TRBV7-2
TGTGCCAGCAGCTCGCCCCCTGGGACTAGCGGGAGGGAGGGGCAGTTCTTC
CASSSPPGTSGREGQFF
>TRBJ2-3|once|TRBD2|TRBV4-1
TGCGCCACTCGTCGGGGGGAGCCTAGCACAGATACGCAGTATTTT
CATRRGEPSTDTQYF
>TRBJ1-1|-|-|TRBV6-5
TGTGCCAGCAGCCCCCCCGGAGGGAAGAACACTGAAGCTTTCTTT
CASSPPGGKNTEAFF
>TRBJ1-1|-|TRBD1|TRBV30
TGTGCCTGGAGGGCAGGACAGGGGGCCACTGAAGCTTTCTTT
CAWRAGQGATEAFF
>TRBJ1-2|once|-|TRBV23-1
TGCGCCAGCAGTCAATCAAGGACTCGCTATGGCTACACCTTC
CASSQSRTRYGYTF
>TRBJ1-5|-|-|TRBV7-2
TGTGCCAGCAGCTACAACCGAGGGGGTCCCCAGCATTTT
CASSYNRGGPQHF
>TRBJ1-2|-|TRBD1|TRBV5-4
TGTGCCAGCAGCTTAGACAGGGGGCTCATGGCTGGCTACACCTTC
CASSLDRGLMAGYTF
>TRBJ1-1|-|-|TRBV2
TGTGCCACCTCGGACAAGGGCGTTGAAGCTTTCTTT
CATSDKGVEAFF
>TRBJ2-7|-|-|TRBV11-2
TGTGCCAGCAGCCCCCCAGTCGGGAAAATTCTCCACGAGCAGTACTTC
CASSPPVGKILHEQYF
>TRBJ1-2|-|TRBD1|TRBV30
TGTGCCCGAACCGGGACAGGCTCAACCCTCTATGGCTACACCTTC
CARTGTGSTLYGYTF
>TRBJ2-7|-|TRBD2|TRBV6-5
TGTGCCAGCAGTTACTCCCCTAGCGGGGGCTACTACGAGCAGTACTTC
CASSYSPSGGYYEQYF
>TRBJ2-7|-|-|TRBV5-1
TGCGCCAGCAGCTTTTCAGGGAATCCCTACGAGCAGTACTTC
CASSFSGNPYEQYF
>TRBJ1-4|-|TRBD1|TRBV5-1
TGCGCCAGCAGCGGGGACAGGGGGGATGAAAAACTGTTTTTT
CASSGDRGDEKLFF
>TRBJ2-7|once|TRBD2|TRBV2
TGTGCCGCAAGAAGAAAGGGGACTAGCGGCGCCAACGGCTACGAGCAGTACTTC
CAARRKGTSGANGYEQYF
>TRBJ2-7|-|-|TRBV14
TGTGCCAGCAGCCACCTAAACACAGGGTTAACCTACGAGCAGTACTTC
CASSHLNTGLTYEQYF
>TRBJ2-7|-|-|TRBV7-3
TGTGCCAGCAGCTTAATGCGAGGAGCCGAGCAGTACTTC
CASSLMRGAEQYF
>TRBJ2-7|once|-|TRBV27
TGTGCCAGCTCGAGACTGCCCCGGGATTCCTACGAGCAGTACTTC
CASSRLPRDSYEQYF
>TRBJ1-4|-|TRBD1|TRBV5-4
TGTGCCAGCAGCATACCGACAGGGCAAACTGAAAAACTGTTTTTT
CASSIPTGQTEKLFF
>TRBJ2-1|-|TRBD2|TRBV5-1
TGCGCCAGCAGCTTGGCGTCGGGGGGGACTGACAATGAGCAGTTCTTC
CASSLASGGTDNEQFF
>TRBJ2-7|once|TRBD2|TRBV10-3
TGTGCCATCAGTGAAATAGCGGGAGTGGGGGAGCAGTACTTC
CAISEIAGVGEQYF
>TRBJ2-3|-|TRBD2|TRBV5-8
TGTGCCAGCAGCAGATTTGGGACTAGCGGGAAAAATACGCAGTATTTT
CASSRFGTSGKNTQYF
>TRBJ2-2|-|-|TRBV4-1
TGCGCCAGCAGCCAAATGGGCCTCGGGGAGCTGTTTTTT
CASSQMGLGELFF
>TRBJ1-1|-|-|TRBV5-6
TGTGCCAGCAGCTTGGACAGGGTGAACACTGAAGCTTTCTTT
CASSLDRVNTEAFF
>TRBJ2-7|-|TRBD2|TRBV10-3
TGTGCCATCAGTGTCGATAGCGGGTTTGGGGAGCAGTACTTC
CAISVDSGFGEQYF
>TRBJ1-2|-|-|TRBV27
TGTGCCAGCAGTTCAAGTACCCCTCCAGGGAAAAGCTACACCTTC
CASSSSTPPGKSYTF
>TRBJ2-3|-|TRBD2|TRBV19
TGTGCCACCCGACTAGCGGGAGATACGCAGTATTTT
CATRLAGDTQYF
>TRBJ2-7|-|-|TRBV5-1
TGCGCCAGCAGCCCTGGACAGTCCTACGAGCAGTACTTC
CASSPGQSYEQYF
>TRBJ2-2|few|-|TRBV28
TGTGCCAGCAGTCCCCCTTTCACCGGGGAGCTGTTTTTT
CASSPPFTGELFF